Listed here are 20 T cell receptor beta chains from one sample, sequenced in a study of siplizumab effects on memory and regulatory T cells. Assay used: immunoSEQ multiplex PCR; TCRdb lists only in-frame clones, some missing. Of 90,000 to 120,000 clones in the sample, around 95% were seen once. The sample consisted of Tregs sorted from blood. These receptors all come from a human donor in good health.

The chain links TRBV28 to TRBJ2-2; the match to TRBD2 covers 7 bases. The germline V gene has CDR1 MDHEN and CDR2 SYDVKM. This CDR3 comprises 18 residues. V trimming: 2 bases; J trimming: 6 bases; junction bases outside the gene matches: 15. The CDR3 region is CASSLNWLAREGSGELFF. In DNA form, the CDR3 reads TGTGCCAGCAGTTTAAATTGGCTCGCCAGGGAGGGGTCCGGGGAGCTGTTTTTT.

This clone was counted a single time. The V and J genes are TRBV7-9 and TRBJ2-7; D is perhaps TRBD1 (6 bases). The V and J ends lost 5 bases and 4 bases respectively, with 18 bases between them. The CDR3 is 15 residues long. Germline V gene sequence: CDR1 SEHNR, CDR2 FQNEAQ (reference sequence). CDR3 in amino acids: CASSPMGAGRYEQYF. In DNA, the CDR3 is TGTGCCAGCAGCCCGATGGGGGCGGGTCGGTACGAGCAGTACTTC.

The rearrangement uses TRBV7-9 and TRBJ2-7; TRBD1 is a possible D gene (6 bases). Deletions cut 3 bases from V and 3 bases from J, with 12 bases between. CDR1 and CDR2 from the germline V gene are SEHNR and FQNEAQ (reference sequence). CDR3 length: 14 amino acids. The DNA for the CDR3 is TGTGCCAGCAGCTTTACAGGGTTGAACTACGAGCAGTACTTC. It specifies CASSFTGLNYEQYF.

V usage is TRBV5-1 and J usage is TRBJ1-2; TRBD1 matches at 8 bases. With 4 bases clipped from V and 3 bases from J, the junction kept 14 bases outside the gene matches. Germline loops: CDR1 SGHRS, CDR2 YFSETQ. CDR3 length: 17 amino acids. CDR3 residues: CASSPYTTGAQHYGYTF. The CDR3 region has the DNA TGCGCCAGCAGCCCATATACGACAGGGGCCCAGCACTATGGCTACACCTTC. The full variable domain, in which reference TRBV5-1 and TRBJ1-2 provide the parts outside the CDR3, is KAGVTQTPRYLIKTRGQQVTLSCSPISGHRSVSWYQQTPGQGLQFLFEYFSETQRNKGNFPGRFSGRQFSNSRSEMNVSTLELGDSALYLCASSPYTTGAQHYGYTFGSGTRLTVV.

This CDR3 reads CASSTDTFYGYTF. Written as DNA, the CDR3 is TGTGCCAGCAGCACAGACACGTTCTATGGCTACACCTTC. The chain carries TRBV6-6 and TRBJ1-2, with D hard to call. Germline-derived CDR1 and CDR2 are MNHNY and SVGAGI (reference sequence). Trimming shortened V by 6 bases and J by 4 bases, and 12 bases separated the two germline ends. The CDR3 extends over 13 amino acids.

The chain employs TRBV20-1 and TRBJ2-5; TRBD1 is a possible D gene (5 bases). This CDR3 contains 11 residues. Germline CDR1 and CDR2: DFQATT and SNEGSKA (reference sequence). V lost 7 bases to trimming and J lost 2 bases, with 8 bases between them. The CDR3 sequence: CSESGQETQYF. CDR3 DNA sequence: TGCAGTGAATCAGGGCAAGAGACCCAGTACTTC.

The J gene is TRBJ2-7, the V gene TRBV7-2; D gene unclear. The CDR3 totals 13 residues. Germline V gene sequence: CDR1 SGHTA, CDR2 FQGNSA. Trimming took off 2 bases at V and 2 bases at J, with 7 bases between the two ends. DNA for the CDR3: TGTGCCAGCAGCTTAATATCCGCCTACGAGCAGTACTTC. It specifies CASSLISAYEQYF.

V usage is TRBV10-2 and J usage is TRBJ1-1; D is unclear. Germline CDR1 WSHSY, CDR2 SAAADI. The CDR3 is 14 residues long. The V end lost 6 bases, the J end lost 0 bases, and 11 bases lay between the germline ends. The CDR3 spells CASRSRQMNTEAFF. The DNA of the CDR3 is TGCGCCAGCAGATCTCGTCAGATGAACACTGAAGCTTTCTTT.

CDR3 amino acids: CASSSTTGGFEKLFF. CDR3 nucleotides: TGTGCCAGCAGCTCGACGACGGGCGGGTTTGAAAAACTGTTTTTT. The chain couples TRBV9 to TRBJ1-4; D uncertain. CDR1 SGDLS and CDR2 YYNGEE come from the germline V gene. There are 15 residues in the CDR3. Trimming removed 4 bases at V and 7 bases at J, with 17 bases between.

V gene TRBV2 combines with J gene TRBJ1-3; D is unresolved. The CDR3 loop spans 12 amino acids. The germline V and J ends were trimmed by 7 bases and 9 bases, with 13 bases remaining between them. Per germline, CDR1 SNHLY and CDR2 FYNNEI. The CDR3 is CASTRARSTIYF. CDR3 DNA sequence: TGTGCCAGCACCCGAGCACGCTCCACCATATATTTT.

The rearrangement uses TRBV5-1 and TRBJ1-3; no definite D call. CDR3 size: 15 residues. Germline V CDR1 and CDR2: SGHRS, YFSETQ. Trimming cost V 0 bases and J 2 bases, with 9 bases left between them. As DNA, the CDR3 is TGCGCCAGCAGCTTGGGGGCAGACACTGGAAACACCATATATTTT. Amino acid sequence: CASSLGADTGNTIYF.

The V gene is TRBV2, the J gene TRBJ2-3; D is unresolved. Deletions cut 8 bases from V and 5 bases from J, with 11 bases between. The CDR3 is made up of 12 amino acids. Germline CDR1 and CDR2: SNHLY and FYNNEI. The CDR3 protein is CASVIKGDTQYF. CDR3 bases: TGTGCCAGCGTGATCAAAGGAGATACGCAGTATTTT.

CDR3 sequence reads: CASSSQHGINQPQHF. The CDR3 DNA reads TGTGCCAGCAGCTCACAGCATGGAATCAATCAGCCCCAGCATTTT. The chain joins TRBV7-8 to TRBJ1-5; no reliable D call. In germline, CDR1 is SGHVS, CDR2 FQNEAQ. The CDR3 totals 15 residues. Deletions cut 4 bases from V and 3 bases from J, with 13 bases between.

CDR3 DNA sequence: TGTGCCAGCAGCTTATCAGGGTTTGATGGCTACACCTTC. Translating gives CASSLSGFDGYTF. V gene TRBV7-9 combines with J gene TRBJ1-2, with D perhaps matching TRBD1 (5 bases). Germline V CDR1 and CDR2: SEHNR, FQNEAQ (reference sequence). The CDR3 contains 13 residues. The V end was cut by 2 bases, the J end by 6 bases, with 10 bases between.

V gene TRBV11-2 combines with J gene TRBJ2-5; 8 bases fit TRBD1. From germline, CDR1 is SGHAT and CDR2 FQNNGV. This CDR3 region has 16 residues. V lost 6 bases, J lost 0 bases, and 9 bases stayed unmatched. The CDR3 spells CASSIGVDRDQETQYF. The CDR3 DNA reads TGTGCCAGCAGTATCGGTGTGGACAGGGACCAAGAGACCCAGTACTTC.

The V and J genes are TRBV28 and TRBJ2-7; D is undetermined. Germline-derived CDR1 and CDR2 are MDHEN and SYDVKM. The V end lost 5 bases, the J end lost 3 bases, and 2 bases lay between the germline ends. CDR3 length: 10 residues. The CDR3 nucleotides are TGTGCCAGCAGTGTCTACGAGCAGTACTTC. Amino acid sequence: CASSVYEQYF.

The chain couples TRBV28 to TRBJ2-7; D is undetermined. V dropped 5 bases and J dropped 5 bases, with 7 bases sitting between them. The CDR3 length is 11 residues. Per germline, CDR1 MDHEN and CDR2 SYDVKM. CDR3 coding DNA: TGTGCCAGCAGTCTTCGCAACGAGCAGTACTTC. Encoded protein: CASSLRNEQYF.

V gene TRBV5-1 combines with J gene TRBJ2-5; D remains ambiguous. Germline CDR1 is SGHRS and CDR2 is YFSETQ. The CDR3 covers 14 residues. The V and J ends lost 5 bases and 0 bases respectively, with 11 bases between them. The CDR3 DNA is TGCGCCAGCAGTCGATCAAAGTACCAAGAGACCCAGTACTTC. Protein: CASSRSKYQETQYF.

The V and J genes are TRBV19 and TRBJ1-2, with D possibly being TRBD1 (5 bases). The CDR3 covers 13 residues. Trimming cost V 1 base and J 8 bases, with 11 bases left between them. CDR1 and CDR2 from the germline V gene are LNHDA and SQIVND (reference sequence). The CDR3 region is CASSIAQGGGYTF. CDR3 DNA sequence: TGTGCCAGTAGTATAGCGCAGGGCGGCGGCTACACCTTC.

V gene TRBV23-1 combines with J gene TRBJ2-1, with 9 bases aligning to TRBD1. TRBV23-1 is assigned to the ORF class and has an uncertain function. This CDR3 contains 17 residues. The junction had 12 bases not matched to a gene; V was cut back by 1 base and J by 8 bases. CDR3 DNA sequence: TGCGCCAGCAGTCAATTAATAGGGACAGGGAATTACGATGAGCAGTTCTTC. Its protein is CASSQLIGTGNYDEQFF.